This section outlines one T cell receptor (beta chain) sequence together with its context. The antigen it recognizes is unknown. Per-nucleotide qualities are absent, and no much larger clonotype sits a single base away. This CDR3 is also generated by other DNA sequences in the sample. The data belong to a study of blood T cell repertoires in COVID-19 (dated by TCRdb to 2019 to 2021). Regarding the complete study: Collaborator samples came from the United States, Italy and Spain and covered acute and convalescent phases of COVID-19. HLA class I and class II types, where available, came from metadata supplied by the sample provider rather than from assay-based typing. The prospective study material was composed of cDNA or gDNA derived from T cells, B-cell-depleted T cells, or PBMCs. A freely available public database, intended as a resource for researchers studying the immune response to SARS-CoV-2, is where the repertoires were released. Samples came from the ongoing ImmuneRACE study (first 160 participants) plus 1,254 subjects from 6 global collaborators. Deeply sampled blood TCRbeta repertoires from subjects exposed to, actively infected with, or recovered from COVID-19 were included in the dataset. Nearly every sample came with metadata listing a de-identified subject ID, COVID-19 status, age in years and sex.

Whole blood was collected in K2EDTA tubes by collaborating institutions according to the institutions' own protocols. For TCRbeta analysis, collaborators shipped samples as frozen whole blood, isolated PBMCs, or DNA extracted from either of those sample types. TCRbeta CDR3 regions were amplified from genomic DNA by means of the immunoSEQ Assay, a bias-controlled multiplex PCR. The authors' pipeline ran thus. Within the assay, amplification of reference gene primers was used to estimate how many nucleated cells each sample contained. To quantify the absolute abundance of each unique TCRbeta CDR3 rearrangement, sequence reads were collapsed and filtered. For each sample, productive Simpson clonality was calculated as the square root of Simpson's diversity index across productive rearrangements. TCRdb limited this immuneACCESS table to in-frame rearrangements with V and J called. A share of clones is missing; checked studies link under half to unresolved V genes, and the rest is unexplained. V and J calls and clone size are those listed in that table; D and trimming were worked out from the DNA. This sample lists more than 150,000 clones; 75% to 80% were detected once. The ten largest account for 14% of the sample.

The CDR3 holds 14 amino acids from the cysteine to the phenylalanine. Only the CDR3 DNA stays, 42 bases, in frame from base 1. From V the trimming removes 3 bases and from J it removes 1 base, while the gene matches leave 2 bases of the junction unaccounted for. CDR1 and CDR2 were assigned from the germline V gene as SGHRS and YFSETQ. The paper as a whole reports these results and caveats: Clinical and demographic metadata were provided uncurated, with the amount varying by source and participant.

Material: peripheral blood. This TCR came from a woman of 80 years or more with acute or convalescent COVID-19. The chain is encoded by TRBV5-1 joined to TRBJ1-1; a stretch of 8 junction bases matches TRBD1. The CDR3 corresponds to CASSSGQGNTEAFF. The DNA sequence reads TGCGCCAGCAGCTCCGGACAGGGGAACACTGAAGCTTTCTTT. The reference TRBV5-1 and TRBJ1-1 proteins fill in what lies around the CDR3, so the full variable domain reads KAGVTQTPRYLIKTRGQQVTLSCSPISGHRSVSWYQQTPGQGLQFLFEYFSETQRNKGNFPGRFSGRQFSNSRSEMNVSTLELGDSALYLCASSSGQGNTEAFFGQGTRLTVV.